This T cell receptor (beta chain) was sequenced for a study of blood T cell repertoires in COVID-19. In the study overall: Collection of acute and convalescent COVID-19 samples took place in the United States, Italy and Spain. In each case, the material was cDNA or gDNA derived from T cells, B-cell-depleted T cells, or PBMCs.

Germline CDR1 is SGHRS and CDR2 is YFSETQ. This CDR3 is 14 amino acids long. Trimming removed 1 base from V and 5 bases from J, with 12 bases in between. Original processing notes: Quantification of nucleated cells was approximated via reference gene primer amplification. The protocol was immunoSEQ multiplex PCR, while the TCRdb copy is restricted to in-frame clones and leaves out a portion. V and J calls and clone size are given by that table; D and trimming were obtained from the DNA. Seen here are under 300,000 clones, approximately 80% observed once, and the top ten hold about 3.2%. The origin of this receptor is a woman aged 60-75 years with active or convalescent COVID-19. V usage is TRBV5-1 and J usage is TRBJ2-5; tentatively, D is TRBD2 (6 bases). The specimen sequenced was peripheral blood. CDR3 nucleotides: TGCGCCAGCAGCTTGTCCGGGAGAAGGGAGACCCAGTACTTC. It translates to CASSLSGRRETQYF.